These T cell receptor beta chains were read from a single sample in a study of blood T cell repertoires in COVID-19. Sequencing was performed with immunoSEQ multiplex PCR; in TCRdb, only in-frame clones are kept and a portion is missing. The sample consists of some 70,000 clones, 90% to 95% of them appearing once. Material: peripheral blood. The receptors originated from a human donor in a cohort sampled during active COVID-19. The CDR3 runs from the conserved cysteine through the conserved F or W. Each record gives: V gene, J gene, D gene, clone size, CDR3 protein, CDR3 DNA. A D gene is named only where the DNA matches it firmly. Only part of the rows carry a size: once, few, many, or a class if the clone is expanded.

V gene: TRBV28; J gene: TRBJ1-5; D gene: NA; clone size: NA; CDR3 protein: CAAAGGTWSQPQHF; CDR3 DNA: TGTGCCGCCGCAGGCGGGACTTGGAGTCAGCCCCAGCATTTT
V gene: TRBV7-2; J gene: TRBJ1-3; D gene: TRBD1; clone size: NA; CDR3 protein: CASSSRTGDGNTIYF; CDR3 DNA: TGTGCCAGCAGCTCCCGGACAGGGGATGGAAACACCATATATTTT
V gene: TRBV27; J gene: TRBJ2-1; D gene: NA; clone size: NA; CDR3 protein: CASSFRGVSYNEQFF; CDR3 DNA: TGTGCCAGCAGTTTCCGCGGAGTCTCCTACAATGAGCAGTTCTTC
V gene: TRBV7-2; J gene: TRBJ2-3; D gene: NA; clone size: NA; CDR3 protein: CASSPSEEAADTQYF; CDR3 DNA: TGTGCCAGCAGCCCTAGCGAGGAGGCGGCAGATACGCAGTATTTT
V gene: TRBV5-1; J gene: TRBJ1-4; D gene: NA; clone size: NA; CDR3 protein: CASSLALNTGYEKLFF; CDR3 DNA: TGCGCCAGCAGCTTGGCGTTGAATACAGGGTATGAAAAACTGTTTTTT
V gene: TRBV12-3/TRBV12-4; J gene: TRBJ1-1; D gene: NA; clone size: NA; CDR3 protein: CASSLMGGQGAFF; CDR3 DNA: TGTGCCAGCAGTTTAATGGGGGGGCAAGGAGCTTTCTTT
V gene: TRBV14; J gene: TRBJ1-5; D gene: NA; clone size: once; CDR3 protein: CASSHRPGGGNQPQHF; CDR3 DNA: TGTGCCAGCAGCCACCGCCCTGGGGGGGGCAATCAGCCCCAGCATTTT
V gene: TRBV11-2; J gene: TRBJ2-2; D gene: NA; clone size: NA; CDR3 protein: CASSSRAQRELFF; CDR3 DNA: TGTGCCAGCAGCTCCAGGGCTCAGAGGGAGCTGTTTTTT
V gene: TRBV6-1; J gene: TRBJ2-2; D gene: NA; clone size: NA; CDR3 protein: CASSESRLDGELFF; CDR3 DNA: TGTGCCAGCAGTGAGAGCAGACTAGACGGGGAGCTGTTTTTT
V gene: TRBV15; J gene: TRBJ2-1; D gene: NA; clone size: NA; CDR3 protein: CATSRGLRKGSYNEQFF; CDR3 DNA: TGTGCCACCAGCAGAGGACTAAGGAAAGGGTCCTACAATGAGCAGTTCTTC
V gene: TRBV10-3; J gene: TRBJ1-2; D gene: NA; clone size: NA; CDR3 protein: CAITRRPGEDGYTF; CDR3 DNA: TGTGCCATCACTAGGAGGCCGGGGGAAGATGGCTACACCTTC
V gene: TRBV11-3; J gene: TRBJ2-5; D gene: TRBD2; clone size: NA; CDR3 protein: CASAAGGPGETQYF; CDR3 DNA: TGTGCCAGCGCAGCGGGGGGGCCCGGGGAGACCCAGTACTTC
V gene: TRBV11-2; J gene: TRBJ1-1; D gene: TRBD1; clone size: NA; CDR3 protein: CASSPDRATEAFF; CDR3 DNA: TGTGCCAGCAGCCCCGACAGGGCCACTGAAGCTTTCTTT
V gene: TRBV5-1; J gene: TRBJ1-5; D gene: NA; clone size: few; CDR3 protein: CASSLVLGHRNQPQHF; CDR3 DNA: TGCGCCAGCAGCTTGGTGCTGGGACACAGGAATCAGCCCCAGCATTTT
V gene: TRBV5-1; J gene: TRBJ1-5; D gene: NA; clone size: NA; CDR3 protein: CASSNRALANQPQHF; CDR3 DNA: TGCGCCAGCAGTAACAGGGCGTTGGCCAATCAGCCCCAGCATTTT
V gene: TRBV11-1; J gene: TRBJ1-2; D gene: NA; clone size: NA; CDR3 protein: CASSLGLTGDFGYTF; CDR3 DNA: TGTGCCAGCAGCTTAGGCCTCACCGGGGATTTTGGCTACACCTTC
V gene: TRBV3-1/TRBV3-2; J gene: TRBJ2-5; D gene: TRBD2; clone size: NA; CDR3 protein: CASKVSGGWETQYF; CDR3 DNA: TGTGCCAGCAAAGTCAGCGGGGGGTGGGAGACCCAGTACTTC
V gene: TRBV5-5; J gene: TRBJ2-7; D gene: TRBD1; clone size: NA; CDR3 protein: CASSFAGTGDEQYF; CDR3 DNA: TGTGCCAGCAGCTTCGCGGGGACAGGGGACGAGCAGTACTTC
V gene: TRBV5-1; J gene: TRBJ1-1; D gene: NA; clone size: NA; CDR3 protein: CASSLTPGDTEAFF; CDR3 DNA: TGCGCCAGCAGCTTAACCCCAGGGGACACTGAAGCTTTCTTT
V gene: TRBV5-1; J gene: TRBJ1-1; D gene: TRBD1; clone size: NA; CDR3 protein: CASSWGTGRAAEAFF; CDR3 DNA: TGCGCCAGCAGCTGGGGGACAGGGAGGGCCGCTGAAGCTTTCTTT
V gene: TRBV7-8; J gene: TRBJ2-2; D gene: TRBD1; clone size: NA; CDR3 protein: CASSYPGTENTGELFF; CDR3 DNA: TGTGCCAGCAGTTACCCCGGGACAGAGAACACCGGGGAGCTGTTTTTT
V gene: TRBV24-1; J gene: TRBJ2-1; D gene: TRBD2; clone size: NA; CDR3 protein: CATSDLGRGGEQFF; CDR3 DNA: TGTGCCACCAGTGATTTGGGGCGGGGAGGGGAGCAGTTCTTC
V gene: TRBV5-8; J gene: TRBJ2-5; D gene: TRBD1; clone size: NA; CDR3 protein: CASSSDRAGETQYF; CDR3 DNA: TGTGCCAGCAGCTCAGACAGGGCTGGGGAGACCCAGTACTTC
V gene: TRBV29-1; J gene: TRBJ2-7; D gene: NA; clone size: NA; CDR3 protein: CSVARDSYEQYF; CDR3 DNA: TGCAGCGTTGCTCGGGATTCCTACGAGCAGTACTTC
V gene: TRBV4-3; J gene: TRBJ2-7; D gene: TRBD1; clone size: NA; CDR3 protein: CASSQSVIRTGRPSEQYF; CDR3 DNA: TGCGCCAGCAGCCAGTCCGTTATTCGGACAGGGCGCCCCTCCGAGCAGTACTTC
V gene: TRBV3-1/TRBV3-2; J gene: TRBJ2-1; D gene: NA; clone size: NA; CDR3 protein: CASSQVPTGEQFF; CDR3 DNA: TGTGCCAGCAGCCAAGTTCCTACGGGTGAGCAGTTCTTC